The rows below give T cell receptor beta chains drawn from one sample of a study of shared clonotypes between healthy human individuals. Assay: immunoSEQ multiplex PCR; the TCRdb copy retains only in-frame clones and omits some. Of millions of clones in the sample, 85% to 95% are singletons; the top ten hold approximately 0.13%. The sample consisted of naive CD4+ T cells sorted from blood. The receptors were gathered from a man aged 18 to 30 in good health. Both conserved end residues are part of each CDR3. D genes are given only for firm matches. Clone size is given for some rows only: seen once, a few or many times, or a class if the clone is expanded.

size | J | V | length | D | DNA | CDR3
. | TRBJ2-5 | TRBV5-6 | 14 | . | TGTGCCAGCAGCATACAGGTCCCAGGGGAGACCCAGTACTTC | CASSIQVPGETQYF
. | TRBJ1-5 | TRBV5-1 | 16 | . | TGCGCCAGCAGCTTGGGGACCTCGAATAGCAATCAGCCCCAGCATTTT | CASSLGTSNSNQPQHF
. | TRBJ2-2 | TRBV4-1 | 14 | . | TGCGCCAGCACACTTCAAAGGTACACCGGGGAGCTGTTTTTT | CASTLQRYTGELFF
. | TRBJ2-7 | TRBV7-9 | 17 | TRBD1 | TGTGCCAGCAGCTTAGCGGGCGCTCAGGGGGCGTCCTACGAGCAGTACTTC | CASSLAGAQGASYEQYF
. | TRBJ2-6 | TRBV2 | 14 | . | TGTGCCAGCGACAGGCCCTCTGGGGCCAACGTCCTGACTTTC | CASDRPSGANVLTF
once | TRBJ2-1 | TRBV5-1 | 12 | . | TGCGCCAGCAGCTTGGTTATGGAAGAGCAGTTCTTC | CASSLVMEEQFF
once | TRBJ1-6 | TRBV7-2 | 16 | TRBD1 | TGTGCCAGCACCCCCGGGTCCGACAGGGGGCATTCACCCCTCCACTTT | CASTPGSDRGHSPLHF
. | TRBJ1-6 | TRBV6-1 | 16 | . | TGTGCCAGCAGTGATGCGGGAACGGGAATAAATTCACCCCTCCACTTT | CASSDAGTGINSPLHF
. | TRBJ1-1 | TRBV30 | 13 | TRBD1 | TGTGCCTGGAGAACAGGGGCGAACACTGAAGCTTTCTTT | CAWRTGANTEAFF
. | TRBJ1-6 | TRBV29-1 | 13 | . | TGCAGCGTTGGGACCGGGGGAAATTCACCCCTCCACTTT | CSVGTGGNSPLHF
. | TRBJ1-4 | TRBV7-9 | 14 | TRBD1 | TGTGCCAGCAGTCTGGGACAGGGTAGTGAAAAACTGTTTTTT | CASSLGQGSEKLFF
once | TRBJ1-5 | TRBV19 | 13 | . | TGTGCCAGTAGTGAGGGGTACAATCAGCCCCAGCATTTT | CASSEGYNQPQHF
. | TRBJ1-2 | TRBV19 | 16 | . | TGTGCCAGTAGTTCATTGACAGGACGGATTGGCTATGGCTACACCTTC | CASSSLTGRIGYGYTF
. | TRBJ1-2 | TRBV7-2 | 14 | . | TGTGCCAGCAGCTTCCTATCGCAGGGCCATGGCTACACCTTC | CASSFLSQGHGYTF
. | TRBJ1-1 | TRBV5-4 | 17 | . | TGTGCCAGCAGCTTGTGGGGGGGCCGCCCCTCGAACACTGAAGCTTTCTTT | CASSLWGGRPSNTEAFF
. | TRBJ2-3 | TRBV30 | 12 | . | TGTGCCTGGAGTTACTATGAAGATACGCAGTATTTT | CAWSYYEDTQYF
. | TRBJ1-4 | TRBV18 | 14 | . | TGTGCCAGCTCACCATCACAGGTTAATGAAAAACTGTTTTTT | CASSPSQVNEKLFF
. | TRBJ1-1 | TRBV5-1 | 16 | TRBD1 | TGCGCCAGCACCATGGGGACAGGGTGGATGAACACTGAAGCTTTCTTT | CASTMGTGWMNTEAFF
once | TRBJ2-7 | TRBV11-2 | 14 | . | TGTGCCAGCAGCTTAAATGAGGGCGCCTACGAGCAGTACTTC | CASSLNEGAYEQYF
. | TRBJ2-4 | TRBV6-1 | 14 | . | TGTGCCAGCAGTGTCGGAATTGCCAAAAACATTCAGTACTTC | CASSVGIAKNIQYF
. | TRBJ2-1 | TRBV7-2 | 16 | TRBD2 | TGTGCCAGCAGCCTTTGGACTAGCGGGAGGGCCCTTGAGCAGTTCTTC | CASSLWTSGRALEQFF
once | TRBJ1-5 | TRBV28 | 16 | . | TGTGCCAGCAGTTTCAGCTTGCGGTATAGCAATCAGCCCCAGCATTTT | CASSFSLRYSNQPQHF
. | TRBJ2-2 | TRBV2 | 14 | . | TGTGCCAGCAATGGGGGGCTGAGCACCGGGGAGCTGTTTTTT | CASNGGLSTGELFF
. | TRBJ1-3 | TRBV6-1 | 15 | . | TGTGCCAGCAGTGCCAGGGACACATATGGAAACACCATATATTTT | CASSARDTYGNTIYF
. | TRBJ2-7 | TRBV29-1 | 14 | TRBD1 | TGCAGCGTTTTAGGACAGGGCCGCTCCTACGAGCAGTACTTC | CSVLGQGRSYEQYF
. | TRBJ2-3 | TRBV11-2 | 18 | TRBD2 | TGTGCCAGCAGCTCTCCGGGACTAGCGGGAGAACCTACAGATACGCAGTATTTT | CASSSPGLAGEPTDTQYF
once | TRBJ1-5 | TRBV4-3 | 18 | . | TGCGCCAGCAGCCAAAAAGGACAAGCAGCGGATAGCAATCAGCCCCAGCATTTT | CASSQKGQAADSNQPQHF
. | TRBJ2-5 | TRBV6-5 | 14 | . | TGTGCCAGCAGTTACTCCCAGGGTTCTGAGACCCAGTACTTC | CASSYSQGSETQYF
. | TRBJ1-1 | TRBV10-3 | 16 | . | TGTGCCATCAGTGAATTAGATACGGGGGTGAACACTGAAGCTTTCTTT | CAISELDTGVNTEAFF
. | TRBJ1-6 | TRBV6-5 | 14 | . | TGTGCCAGCAGTCCAACCAGGGGACCTTCACCCCTCCACTTT | CASSPTRGPSPLHF
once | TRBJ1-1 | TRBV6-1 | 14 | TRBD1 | TGTGCCACCTCGGCGGGACAGATGAACACTGAAGCTTTCTTT | CATSAGQMNTEAFF
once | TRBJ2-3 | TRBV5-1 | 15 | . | TGCGCCAGCAGAGGAGGAGGACGGAGCACAGATACGCAGTATTTT | CASRGGGRSTDTQYF
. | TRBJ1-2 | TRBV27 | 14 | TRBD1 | TGTGCCAGTAAGGGTTTGGGGCAGGGGGTCGGCTACACCTTC | CASKGLGQGVGYTF
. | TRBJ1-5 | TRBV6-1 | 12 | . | TGTGCCAGCAAAGGCCCATCTCAGCCCCAGCATTTT | CASKGPSQPQHF
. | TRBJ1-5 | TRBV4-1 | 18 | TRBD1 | TGCGCCAGCAGCCAAGAAGTTCCAGGGGGCGCTTTCAATCAGCCCCAGCATTTT | CASSQEVPGGAFNQPQHF
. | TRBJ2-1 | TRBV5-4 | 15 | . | TGTGCCAGCAGCTTACAACAGGGCTCCTACAATGAGCAGTTCTTC | CASSLQQGSYNEQFF
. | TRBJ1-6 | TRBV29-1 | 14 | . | TGCAGCGTAACGACAGGACAAAATAATTCACCCCTCCACTTT | CSVTTGQNNSPLHF
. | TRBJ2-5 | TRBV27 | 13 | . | TGTGCCAGCAGTTTGACGGGGCGAGAGACCCAGTACTTC | CASSLTGRETQYF
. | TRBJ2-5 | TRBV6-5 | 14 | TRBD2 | TGTGCCAGCACCCCAGGACTAGCGGAAGAGACCCAGTACTTC | CASTPGLAEETQYF